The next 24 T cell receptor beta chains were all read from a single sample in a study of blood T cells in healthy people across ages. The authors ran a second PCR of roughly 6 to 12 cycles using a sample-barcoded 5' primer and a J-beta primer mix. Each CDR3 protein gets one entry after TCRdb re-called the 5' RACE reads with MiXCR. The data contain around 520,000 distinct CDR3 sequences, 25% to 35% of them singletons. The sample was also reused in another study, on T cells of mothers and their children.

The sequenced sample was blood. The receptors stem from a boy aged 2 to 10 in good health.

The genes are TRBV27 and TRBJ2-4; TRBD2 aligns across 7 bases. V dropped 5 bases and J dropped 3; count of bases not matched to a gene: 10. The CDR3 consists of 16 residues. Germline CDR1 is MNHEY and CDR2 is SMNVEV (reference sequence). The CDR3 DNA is TGTGCCAGCAGTCCTTCTAGCGGTCCTATCAAAAACATTCAGTACTTC. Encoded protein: CASSPSSGPIKNIQYF.

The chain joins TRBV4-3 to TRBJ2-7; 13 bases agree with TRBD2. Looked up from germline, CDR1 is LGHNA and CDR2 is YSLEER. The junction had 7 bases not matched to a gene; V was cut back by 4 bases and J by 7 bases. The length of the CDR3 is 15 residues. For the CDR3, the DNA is TGCGCCAGCAGCCCAGGACTAGCGGGAGTGCAAGAGCAGTACTTC. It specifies CASSPGLAGVQEQYF.

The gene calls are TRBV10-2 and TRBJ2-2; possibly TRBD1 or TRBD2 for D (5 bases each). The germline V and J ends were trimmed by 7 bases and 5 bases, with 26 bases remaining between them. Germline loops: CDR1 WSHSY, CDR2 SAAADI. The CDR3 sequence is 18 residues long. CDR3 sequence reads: CASTGSGHPPGRTGELFF. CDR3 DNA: TGCGCCAGCACGGGAAGCGGACACCCCCCCGGAAGGACCGGGGAGCTGTTTTTT.

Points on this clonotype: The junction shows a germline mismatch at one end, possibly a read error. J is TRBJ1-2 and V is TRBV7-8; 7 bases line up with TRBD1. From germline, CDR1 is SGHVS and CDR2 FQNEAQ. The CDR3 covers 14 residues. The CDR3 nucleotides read TGTGCCAGCAGCCCCGCTCGGGACAGCTATGGCTGCACCTTC. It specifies CASSPARDSYGCTF.

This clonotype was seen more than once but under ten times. DNA for the CDR3: TGTGCCAGCAGCCAGGGCCATGGGGCGGGGAACACTGAAGCTTTCTTT. It specifies CASSQGHGAGNTEAFF. The chain uses TRBV4-2 and TRBJ1-1; tentatively, D is TRBD1 (5 bases). The V gene lost 3 bases and the J gene lost 1 base, with 15 bases spanning the gap. The germline gives CDR1 LGHNA, CDR2 YNFKEQ. The CDR3 is 16 residues long.

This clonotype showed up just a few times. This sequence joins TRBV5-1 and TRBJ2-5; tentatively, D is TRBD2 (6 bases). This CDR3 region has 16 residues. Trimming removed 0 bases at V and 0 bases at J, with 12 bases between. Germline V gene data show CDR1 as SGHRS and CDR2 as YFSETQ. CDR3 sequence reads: CASSLEGLPYQETQYF. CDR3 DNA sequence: TGCGCCAGCAGCTTGGAGGGACTCCCGTACCAAGAGACCCAGTACTTC.

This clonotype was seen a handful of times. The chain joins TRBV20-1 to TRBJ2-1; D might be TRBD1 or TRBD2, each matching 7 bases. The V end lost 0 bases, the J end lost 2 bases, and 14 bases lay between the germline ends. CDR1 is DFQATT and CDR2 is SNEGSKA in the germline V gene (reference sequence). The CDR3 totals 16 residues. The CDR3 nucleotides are TGCAGTGCTAGAGATATGCAGGGGGGGGCCTACAATGAGCAGTTCTTC. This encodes CSARDMQGGAYNEQFF.

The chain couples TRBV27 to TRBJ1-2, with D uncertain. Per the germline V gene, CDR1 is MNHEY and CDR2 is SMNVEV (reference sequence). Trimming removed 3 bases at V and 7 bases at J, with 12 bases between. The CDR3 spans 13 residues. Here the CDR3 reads CASSFWGIGGYTF. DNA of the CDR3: TGTGCCAGCAGTTTCTGGGGAATTGGTGGCTACACCTTC.

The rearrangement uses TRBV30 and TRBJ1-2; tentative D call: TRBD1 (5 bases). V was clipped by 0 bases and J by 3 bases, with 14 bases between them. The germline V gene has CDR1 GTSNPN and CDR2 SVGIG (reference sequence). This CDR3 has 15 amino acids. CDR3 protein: CAWSVFLGTDYGYTF. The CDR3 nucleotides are TGTGCCTGGAGTGTGTTCCTCGGGACGGACTATGGCTACACCTTC.

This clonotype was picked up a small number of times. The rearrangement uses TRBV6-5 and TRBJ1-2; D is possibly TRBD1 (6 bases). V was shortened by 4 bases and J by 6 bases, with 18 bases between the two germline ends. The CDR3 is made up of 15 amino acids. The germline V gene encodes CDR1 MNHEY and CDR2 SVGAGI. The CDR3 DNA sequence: TGTGCCAGCAGTTTGTCCAACAGGGCCCCTGATGGCTACACCTTC. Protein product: CASSLSNRAPDGYTF.

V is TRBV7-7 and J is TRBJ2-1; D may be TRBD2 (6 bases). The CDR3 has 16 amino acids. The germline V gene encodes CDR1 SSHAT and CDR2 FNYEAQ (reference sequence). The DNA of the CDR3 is TGTGCTGTAGGCGTCGGATCTTCACGGGGGTACAATGAGCAGTTCTTC. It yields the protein CAVGVGSSRGYNEQFF.

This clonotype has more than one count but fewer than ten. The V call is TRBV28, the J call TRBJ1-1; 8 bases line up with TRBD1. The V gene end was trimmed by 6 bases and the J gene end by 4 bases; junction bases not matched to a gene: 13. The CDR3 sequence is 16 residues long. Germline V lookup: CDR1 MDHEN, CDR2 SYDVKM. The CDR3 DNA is TGTGCCAGCAGCAAGCCTCTGACAGGGGAAAGCACTGAAGCTTTCTTT. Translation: CASSKPLTGESTEAFF.

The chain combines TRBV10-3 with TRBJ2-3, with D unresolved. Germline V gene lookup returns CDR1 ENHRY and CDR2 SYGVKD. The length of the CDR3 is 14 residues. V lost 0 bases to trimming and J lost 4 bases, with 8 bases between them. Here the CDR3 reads CAISESHLADTQYF. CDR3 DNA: TGTGCCATCAGTGAGTCCCATTTAGCAGATACGCAGTATTTT.

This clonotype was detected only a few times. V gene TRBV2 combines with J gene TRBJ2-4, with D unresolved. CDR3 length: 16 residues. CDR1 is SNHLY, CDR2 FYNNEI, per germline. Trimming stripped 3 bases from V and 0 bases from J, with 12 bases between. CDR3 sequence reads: CASSDTETLAKNIQYF. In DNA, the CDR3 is TGTGCCAGCAGTGATACAGAGACCCTAGCCAAAAACATTCAGTACTTC.

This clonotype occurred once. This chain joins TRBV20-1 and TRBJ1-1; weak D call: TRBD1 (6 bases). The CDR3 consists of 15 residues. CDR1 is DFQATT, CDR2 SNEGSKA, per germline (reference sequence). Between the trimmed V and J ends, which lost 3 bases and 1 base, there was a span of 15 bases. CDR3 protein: CSARAPDRGNTEAFF. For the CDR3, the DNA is TGCAGTGCTAGGGCCCCGGACAGAGGGAACACTGAAGCTTTCTTT.

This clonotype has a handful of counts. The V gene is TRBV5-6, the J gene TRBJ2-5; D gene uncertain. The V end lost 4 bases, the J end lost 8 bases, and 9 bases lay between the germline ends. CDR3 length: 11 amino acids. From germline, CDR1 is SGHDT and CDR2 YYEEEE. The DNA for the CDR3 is TGTGCCAGCAGCGTGTCGAGTACCCAGTACTTC. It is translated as CASSVSSTQYF. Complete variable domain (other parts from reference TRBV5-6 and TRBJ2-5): DAGVTQSPTHLIKTRGQQVTLRCSPKSGHDTVSWYQQALGQGPQFIFQYYEEEERQRGNFPDRFSGHQFPNYSSELNVNALLLGDSALYLCASSVSSTQYFGPGTRLLVL.

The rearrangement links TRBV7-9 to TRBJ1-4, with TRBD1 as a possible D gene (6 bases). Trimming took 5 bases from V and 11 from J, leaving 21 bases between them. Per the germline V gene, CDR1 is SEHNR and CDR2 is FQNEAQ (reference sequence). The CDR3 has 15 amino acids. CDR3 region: CASSGRDSKRGKLFF. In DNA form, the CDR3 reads TGTGCCAGCAGCGGCCGGGACTCAAAAAGGGGGAAACTGTTTTTT.

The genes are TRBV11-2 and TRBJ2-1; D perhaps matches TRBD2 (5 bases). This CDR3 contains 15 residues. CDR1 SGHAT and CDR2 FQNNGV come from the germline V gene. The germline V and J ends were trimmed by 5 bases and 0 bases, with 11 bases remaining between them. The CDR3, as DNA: TGTGCCAGCAGCCTCATAGGGAGCTCCTACAATGAGCAGTTCTTC. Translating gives CASSLIGSSYNEQFF.

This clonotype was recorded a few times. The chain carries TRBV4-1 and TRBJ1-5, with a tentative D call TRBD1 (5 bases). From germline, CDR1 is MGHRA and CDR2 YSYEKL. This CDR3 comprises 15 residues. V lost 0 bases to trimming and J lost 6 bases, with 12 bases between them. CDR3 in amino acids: CASSQDQGLGQPQHF. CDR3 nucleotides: TGCGCCAGCAGCCAAGATCAGGGTCTAGGTCAGCCCCAGCATTTT.

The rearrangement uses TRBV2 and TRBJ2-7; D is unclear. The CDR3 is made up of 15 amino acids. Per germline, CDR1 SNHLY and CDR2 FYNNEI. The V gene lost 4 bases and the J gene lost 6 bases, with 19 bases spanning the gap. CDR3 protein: CASSAGRKVPVEQYF. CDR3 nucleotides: TGTGCCAGCAGTGCGGGCAGGAAAGTACCCGTCGAGCAGTACTTC. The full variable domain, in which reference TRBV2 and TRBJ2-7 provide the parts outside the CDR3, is EPEVTQTPSHQVTQMGQEVILRCVPISNHLYFYWYRQILGQKVEFLVSFYNNEISEKSEIFDDQFSVERPDGSNFTLKIRSTKLEDSAMYFCASSAGRKVPVEQYFGPGTRLTVT.

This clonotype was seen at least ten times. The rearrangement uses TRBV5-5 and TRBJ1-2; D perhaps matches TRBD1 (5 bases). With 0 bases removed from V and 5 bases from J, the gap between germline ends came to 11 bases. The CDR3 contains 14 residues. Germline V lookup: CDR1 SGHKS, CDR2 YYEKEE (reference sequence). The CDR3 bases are TGTGCCAGCAGCTTGGAAGGGCAGGGTTATGGCTACACCTTC. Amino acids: CASSLEGQGYGYTF. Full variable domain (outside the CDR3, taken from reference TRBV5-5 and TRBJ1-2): DAGVTQSPTHLIKTRGQQVTLRCSPISGHKSVSWYQQVLGQGPQFIFQYYEKEERGRGNFPDRFSARQFPNYSSELNVNALLLGDSALYLCASSLEGQGYGYTFGSGTRLTVV.

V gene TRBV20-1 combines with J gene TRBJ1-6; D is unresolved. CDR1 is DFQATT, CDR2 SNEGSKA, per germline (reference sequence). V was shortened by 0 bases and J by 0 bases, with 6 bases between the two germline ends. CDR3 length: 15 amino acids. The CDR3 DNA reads TGCAGTGCTAGAGACAGGAGCTCCTATAATTCACCCCTCCACTTT. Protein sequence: CSARDRSSYNSPLHF.

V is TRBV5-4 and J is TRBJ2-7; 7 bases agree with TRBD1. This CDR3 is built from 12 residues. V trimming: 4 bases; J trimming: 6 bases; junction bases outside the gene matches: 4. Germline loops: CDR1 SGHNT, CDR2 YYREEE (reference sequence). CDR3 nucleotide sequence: TGTGCCAGCAGCCCGACAGGGCGCGAGCAGTACTTC. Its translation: CASSPTGREQYF.

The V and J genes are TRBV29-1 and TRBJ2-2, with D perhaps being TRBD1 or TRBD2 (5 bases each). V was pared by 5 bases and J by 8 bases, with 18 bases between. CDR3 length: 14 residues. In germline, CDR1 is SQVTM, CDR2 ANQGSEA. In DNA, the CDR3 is TGCAGCGTTAAGAGGGACGCCGGAGCTGGGGAGCTGTTTTTT. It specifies CSVKRDAGAGELFF.